These 8 T cell receptor beta chains originate from one sample sequenced in a study of regulatory T cells in long-lasting Graves disease. Arm-PCR of CDR3 regions and iRepertoire HTBI primers were used to build TCR beta libraries. A single record per CDR3 protein comes from TCRdb applying MiXCR to the multiplex PCR reads. The sample lists 440,000 or so distinct CDR3 sequences; 15% were seen once. Time point described: newly diagnosed GD, antithyroid drugs for less than 3 months. The TCR library was made from RNA extracted from PBMCs. In addition, the sample was reused for a study of T cells in Graves' hyperthyroidism and ophthalmopathy.

The sample in question was peripheral blood mononuclear cells (PBMCs), obtained at new diagnosis, from a patient treated with antithyroid drugs. All receptors come from a woman in her thirties with Graves disease.

There are many counts of this clonotype. V usage is TRBV12-3 or TRBV12-4 and J usage is TRBJ1-1; 9 bases map to TRBD1. J was trimmed by 4 bases and V by 4 bases; bases with no gene match: 13. The CDR3 has 17 residues. This CDR3 reads CASSSYTGGGGGTEAFF. CDR3 DNA: TGTGCCAGCAGTTCCTACACAGGGGGCGGGGGCGGCACTGAAGCTTTCTTT.

The V gene is TRBV7-3, the J gene TRBJ1-2, with D hard to call. Trimming cost V 6 bases and J 8 bases, with 19 bases left between them. The CDR3 consists of 14 residues. Germline V gives CDR1 SGHTA, CDR2 FQGTGA. DNA of the CDR3: TGTGCCAGCAGTCGACGACAAGCTCGGGGAGGCTACACCTTC. Translating gives CASSRRQARGGYTF. Variable domain in full (rest from reference TRBV7-3 and TRBJ1-2): GAGVSQTPSNKVTEKGKYVELRCDPISGHTALYWYRQSLGQGPEFLIYFQGTGAADDSGLPNDRFFAVRPEGSVSTLKIQRTERGDSAVYLCASSRRQARGGYTFGSGTRLTVV.

This clonotype was observed at least ten times. This chain uses TRBV7-9 with TRBJ1-2; D unclear. The CDR3 sequence is 14 residues long. Trimming removed 1 base from V and 5 bases from J, with 11 bases in between. Per the germline V gene, CDR1 is SEHNR and CDR2 is FQNEAQ (reference sequence). In DNA form, the CDR3 reads TGTGCCAGCAGCTTAGAAGCAGGCCTTTATGGCTACACCTTC. Translated, it gives CASSLEAGLYGYTF.

The chain employs TRBV10-3 and TRBJ2-2; 9 bases are shared with TRBD1. The V gene's germline CDR1 is ENHRY and CDR2 SYGVKD. V gave up 2 bases and J gave up 7 bases; unmatched junction bases: 8. The CDR3 loop spans 16 amino acids. CDR3 DNA sequence: TGTGCCATCAGTGAGGCGGGACAGGGTAACGTCGGGGAGCTGTTTTTT. Translated, it gives CAISEAGQGNVGELFF.

This clonotype was found many times. CDR3 bases: TGTGCCAGCAGTGAGCGGGGTATTATTGGCGGGGAGCTGTTTTTT. Its protein is CASSERGIIGGELFF. The chain combines TRBV12-3 or TRBV12-4 with TRBJ2-2; 7 bases line up with TRBD2. The CDR3 extends over 15 amino acids. V shed 5 bases and J 7 bases; nucleotides not matched to a gene: 10.

This clonotype has ten or more counts. The chain employs TRBV11-2 and TRBJ2-2; D is uncertain. The V end lost 5 bases, the J end lost 3 bases, and 10 bases lay between the germline ends. This CDR3 region has 14 residues. Germline values: CDR1 SGHAT, CDR2 FQNNGV. CDR3 DNA sequence: TGTGCCAGCAGCCCGACCGTTGACACCGGGGAGCTGTTTTTT. This translates into CASSPTVDTGELFF.

V is TRBV14 and J is TRBJ2-7, with TRBD1 identical over 7 bases. After removal of 2 bases from V and 6 bases from J, the junction contained 13 bases not matched to a gene. Germline loops: CDR1 SGHDN, CDR2 FVKESK. This CDR3 comprises 16 residues. In DNA, the CDR3 is TGTGCCAGCAGCCAACGACAGGGTAGGTCGGTCGGCGAGCAGTACTTC. Translation gives CASSQRQGRSVGEQYF.

This clonotype was seen many times. The chain employs TRBV5-1 and TRBJ2-3, with a possible D match to TRBD2 (6 bases). This CDR3 contains 13 residues. Trimming took off 0 bases at V and 5 bases at J, with 7 bases between the two ends. Germline-derived CDR1 and CDR2 are SGHRS and YFSETQ. CDR3 nucleotides: TGCGCCAGCAGCTTGGGAGCGGGAGATACGCAGTATTTT. It specifies CASSLGAGDTQYF.